These 5 T cell receptor beta chains were sequenced from one sample in a study of PD-1 blockade in classical Hodgkin lymphoma. Regarding time point: cycle 4 day 1 (C4D1), after six to seven weeks of nivolumab. Autologous stem cell transplantation was followed by relapse in every patient, and brentuximab vedotin exposure varied. Using immunoSEQ multiplex PCR, the repertoire was profiled, and TCRdb retains in-frame clones only, with some absent. The table lists about 23,000 clones, roughly 90% of them singletons. The source was peripheral blood mononuclear cells (PBMCs), collected before the fourth cycle of nivolumab. The receptors stem from a human donor with classical Hodgkin lymphoma.

The chain uses TRBV4-1 and TRBJ2-7; 7 positions agree with TRBD1. Trimming at V came to 3 bases and at J to 2 bases, leaving 10 bases not matched to a gene. CDR3 length: 16 amino acids. From germline, CDR1 is MGHRA and CDR2 YSYEKL. The CDR3 loop reads CASSQRGTATAYEQYF. The CDR3 coding sequence is TGCGCCAGCAGCCAGAGGGGGACAGCCACAGCCTACGAGCAGTACTTC.

This chain links TRBV19 with TRBJ1-4; no definite D call. Trimming removed 3 bases from V and 5 bases from J, with 10 bases in between. CDR3 length: 14 residues. Germline V gene sequence: CDR1 LNHDA, CDR2 SQIVND (reference sequence). CDR3 in amino acids: CASSIYRANEKLFF. CDR3 DNA: TGTGCCAGTAGTATTTATAGGGCGAATGAAAAACTGTTTTTT.

CDR3 nucleotides: TGCGCCAGCAGCTTGGAAATGGCGGGGTATGGCTACACCTTC. It encodes CASSLEMAGYGYTF. V and J are TRBV5-1 and TRBJ1-2; D gene ambiguous. V lost 0 bases and J lost 5, with 11 bases in between. The CDR3 has 14 residues. Germline V gives CDR1 SGHRS, CDR2 YFSETQ. The full variable domain, its missing parts supplied by reference TRBV5-1 and TRBJ1-2, is KAGVTQTPRYLIKTRGQQVTLSCSPISGHRSVSWYQQTPGQGLQFLFEYFSETQRNKGNFPGRFSGRQFSNSRSEMNVSTLELGDSALYLCASSLEMAGYGYTFGSGTRLTVV.

The V call is TRBV4-2, the J call TRBJ2-2; TRBD1 aligns across 9 bases. The germline V gene has CDR1 LGHNA and CDR2 YNFKEQ. The CDR3 covers 16 residues. The V segment lost 2 bases and the J segment 3 bases; nucleotides outside the gene matches: 4. CDR3 region: CASSQPTGGDTGELFF. The CDR3 DNA reads as TGTGCCAGCAGCCAACCGACAGGGGGAGACACCGGGGAGCTGTTTTTT.

The chain joins TRBV11-2 to TRBJ1-2; maybe TRBD1 (6 bases). V was cut by 5 bases and J by 8 bases, with 15 bases left in between. The CDR3 runs to 13 residues. CDR1 SGHAT and CDR2 FQNNGV come from the germline V gene. The CDR3: CASSPTGMLGYTF. The CDR3 DNA reads TGTGCCAGCAGCCCTACAGGGATGCTCGGCTACACCTTC.